The 26 T cell receptor beta chains in this list originate from one sample, sequenced in a study of early T cells in non-severe SARS-CoV-2 infection. TCRdb independently ran MiXCR on the 5' RACE reads; one entry per CDR3 protein. The sample has tens of thousands of distinct CDR3 sequences, about 11% seen once; the top ten hold around 6.3%. Input material: whole blood. All receptors derive from an adult who was a healthcare worker with PCR-confirmed SARS-CoV-2 infection or an uninfected control (not recorded which).

This clonotype showed up many times. The chain carries TRBV10-3 and TRBJ1-1, with D hard to call. Germline V lookup: CDR1 ENHRY, CDR2 SYGVKD. The length of the CDR3 is 14 residues. V lost 3 bases, J lost 7 bases, and 15 bases lay in between. In DNA, the CDR3 is TGTGCCATCAGTGACCAGCAAAACGGGGTTGAAGCTTTCTTT. As protein: CAISDQQNGVEAFF.

The rearrangement uses TRBV7-9 and TRBJ1-2; unclear D gene. The CDR3 is 13 amino acids. Germline CDR1 and CDR2: SEHNR and FQNEAQ (reference sequence). Trimming took off 1 base at V and 3 bases at J, with 6 bases between the two ends. The CDR3 DNA is TGTGCCAGCAGCTTAGGATTCGACTATGGCTACACCTTC. It specifies CASSLGFDYGYTF. Looking up the rest from reference TRBV7-9 and TRBJ1-2 gives the full variable domain: DTGVSQNPRHKITKRGQNVTFRCDPISEHNRLYWYRQTLGQGPEFLTYFQNEAQLEKSRLLSDRFSAERPKGSFSTLEIQRTEQGDSAMYLCASSLGFDYGYTFGSGTRLTVV.

This clonotype showed up just a few times. V and J are TRBV29-1 and TRBJ1-2; a weak D match, TRBD1 (5 bases). Trimming pared 7 bases from V and 6 bases from J, leaving 12 bases between. Germline lookup yields CDR1 SQVTM and CDR2 ANQGSEA. The length of the CDR3 is 11 residues. CDR3 sequence reads: CSAGHLDGYTF. In DNA, the CDR3 is TGCAGCGCTGGACATCTCGATGGCTACACCTTC. The whole variable domain, filled in from reference TRBV29-1 and TRBJ1-2, reads SAVISQKPSRDICQRGTSLTIQCQVDSQVTMMFWYRQQPGQSLTLIATANQGSEATYESGFVIDKFPISRPNLTFSTLTVSNMSPEDSSIYLCSAGHLDGYTFGSGTRLTVV.

This clonotype has at least ten counts. The chain is built from TRBV7-9 and TRBJ2-7; D is possibly TRBD1 (5 bases). Germline CDR1 SEHNR, CDR2 FQNEAQ (reference sequence). V shed 10 bases and J shed 2 bases, with 12 bases lying between them. The CDR3 contains 12 residues. The CDR3 reads CAITRDAYEQYF. As DNA, the CDR3 is TGTGCCATCACCAGGGATGCCTACGAGCAGTACTTC.

In its sample, this clonotype was seen many times. The genes are TRBV11-2 and TRBJ2-5, with D perhaps matching TRBD1 or TRBD2 (5 bases each). V was pared by 5 bases and J by 4 bases, with 11 bases between. Per germline, CDR1 SGHAT and CDR2 FQNNGV. This CDR3 region has 13 residues. The CDR3 loop is CASSPGSRETQYF. The CDR3 coding sequence is TGTGCCAGCAGCCCAGGGAGTCGAGAGACCCAGTACTTC.

This clonotype was counted many times. The chain links TRBV3-1 to TRBJ2-1; no clear D gene. In germline, CDR1 is LGHDT, CDR2 YNNKEL (reference sequence). Trimming took off 1 base at V and 4 bases at J, with 8 bases between the two ends. The CDR3 runs to 14 residues. DNA of the CDR3: TGTGCCAGCAGCCAAGTAGGCAGATACAATGAGCAGTTCTTC. It codes for CASSQVGRYNEQFF.

In this sample, this clonotype turned up a few times. The rearrangement links TRBV3-1 to TRBJ1-1, with unresolved D. In germline, CDR1 is LGHDT, CDR2 YNNKEL (reference sequence). This CDR3 is 16 amino acids long. V was trimmed by 0 bases and J by 1 base, leaving 12 bases between them. The CDR3, as DNA: TGTGCCAGCAGCCAAGAGATGGGCGTGTGGAACACTGAAGCTTTCTTT. Translation gives CASSQEMGVWNTEAFF.

This clonotype was recorded a few times. The rearrangement joins TRBV5-6 to TRBJ1-5; 10 nucleotides agree with TRBD1. Germline values: CDR1 SGHDT, CDR2 YYEEEE. The CDR3 covers 15 residues. The junction had 1 base not matched to a gene; V was cut back by 0 bases and J by 4 bases. The CDR3 bases are TGTGCCAGCAGCTTGGAGGGACAGGGGAATCAGCCCCAGCATTTT. It translates to CASSLEGQGNQPQHF. The full variable domain, rest sourced from reference TRBV5-6 and TRBJ1-5, is DAGVTQSPTHLIKTRGQQVTLRCSPKSGHDTVSWYQQALGQGPQFIFQYYEEEERQRGNFPDRFSGHQFPNYSSELNVNALLLGDSALYLCASSLEGQGNQPQHFGDGTRLSIL.

This clonotype was observed many times. The rearrangement uses TRBV5-1 and TRBJ2-1, with D perhaps matching TRBD1 (5 bases). The CDR3 runs to 15 residues. Trimming shortened V by 3 bases and J by 2 bases, and 12 bases separated the two germline ends. Germline V gives CDR1 SGHRS, CDR2 YFSETQ. The CDR3 nucleotides are TGCGCCAGCAGCTCGCAGGGTCGCCCCTACAATGAGCAGTTCTTC. Translating gives CASSSQGRPYNEQFF. The complete variable domain, with remaining parts taken from reference TRBV5-1 and TRBJ2-1, reads KAGVTQTPRYLIKTRGQQVTLSCSPISGHRSVSWYQQTPGQGLQFLFEYFSETQRNKGNFPGRFSGRQFSNSRSEMNVSTLELGDSALYLCASSSQGRPYNEQFFGPGTRLTVL.

The chain is built from TRBV18 and TRBJ2-3; D is unresolved. CDR3 length: 14 residues. With 4 bases removed from V and 2 bases from J, the gap between germline ends came to 10 bases. Germline V CDR1 and CDR2: KGHSH, LQKENI. CDR3 DNA: TGTGCCAGCTCACGAGCCAGTGACACAGATACGCAGTATTTT. This encodes CASSRASDTDTQYF.

The chain employs TRBV19 and TRBJ2-7; no definite D call. CDR1 and CDR2 from the germline V gene are LNHDA and SQIVND (reference sequence). The ends were cut back, 2 bases at V and 3 bases at J, with 8 bases in the middle. The CDR3 extends over 13 amino acids. The CDR3 DNA is TGTGCCAGTAGTATAAGACCGTACTACGAGCAGTACTTC. Translated: CASSIRPYYEQYF.

Only a few counts were recorded for this clonotype. CDR3 bases: TGTGCCATCAGAGGACTAGCGGGAACAGATACGCAGTATTTT. It encodes CAIRGLAGTDTQYF. This chain uses TRBV10-3 with TRBJ2-3; 12 bases are a match to TRBD2. The germline V gene encodes CDR1 ENHRY and CDR2 SYGVKD. V trimming: 6 bases; J trimming: 3 bases; junction bases outside the gene matches: 1. CDR3 length: 14 residues.

This clonotype was seen at least ten times. The chain couples TRBV2 to TRBJ1-4, with a weak D call TRBD1 (5 bases). Germline-derived CDR1 and CDR2 are SNHLY and FYNNEI. The CDR3 is 15 amino acids. The V end lost 3 bases, the J end lost 7 bases, and 15 bases lay between the germline ends. For the CDR3, the DNA is TGTGCCAGCAGTGATGGGCGGGGCTTTAGTGAAAAACTGTTTTTT. Translated, it gives CASSDGRGFSEKLFF. The entire variable domain, with the rest obtained from reference TRBV2 and TRBJ1-4, is as follows: EPEVTQTPSHQVTQMGQEVILRCVPISNHLYFYWYRQILGQKVEFLVSFYNNEISEKSEIFDDQFSVERPDGSNFTLKIRSTKLEDSAMYFCASSDGRGFSEKLFFGSGTQLSVL.

This clonotype was counted many times. This chain joins TRBV5-1 and TRBJ2-7, with 8 positions matching TRBD2. The CDR3 extends over 16 amino acids. In germline, CDR1 is SGHRS, CDR2 YFSETQ. Trimming cost V 0 bases and J 3 bases; bases outside gene matches: 8. DNA for the CDR3: TGCGCCAGCAGCTTGGAAGCGGGGGCCGATTACTACGAGCAGTACTTC. Translated, it gives CASSLEAGADYYEQYF. The whole variable domain, filled in from reference TRBV5-1 and TRBJ2-7, reads KAGVTQTPRYLIKTRGQQVTLSCSPISGHRSVSWYQQTPGQGLQFLFEYFSETQRNKGNFPGRFSGRQFSNSRSEMNVSTLELGDSALYLCASSLEAGADYYEQYFGPGTRLTVT.

The V and J genes are TRBV18 and TRBJ2-5, with D possibly being TRBD2 (6 bases). Germline CDR1 and CDR2: KGHSH and LQKENI. The CDR3 is 15 residues long. V was shortened by 2 bases and J by 4 bases, with 14 bases between the two germline ends. Here the CDR3 reads CASSPSWDSVETQYF. CDR3 nucleotide sequence: TGTGCCAGCTCACCATCGTGGGACTCAGTAGAGACCCAGTACTTC.

This clonotype was seen at least ten times. This rearrangement joins TRBV18 to TRBJ2-7; 7 positions agree with TRBD2. The CDR3 runs to 20 residues. The ends lost 2 bases at V and 2 bases at J; junction bases unmatched: 21. Germline V gene lookup returns CDR1 KGHSH and CDR2 LQKENI. This CDR3 is CASSPERPGLSAEGPYEQYF. The CDR3, as DNA: TGTGCCAGCTCACCAGAAAGACCGGGACTATCGGCGGAGGGCCCCTACGAGCAGTACTTC.

This sequence joins TRBV6-1 and TRBJ2-7; 7 positions match TRBD1. V shed 6 bases, J shed 7 bases, and the junction held 9 bases outside the gene matches. In germline, CDR1 is MNHNS, CDR2 SASEGT. CDR3 size: 13 residues. In DNA, the CDR3 is TGTGCCAGCAGATCCCCGACAGGGTTAGAGCAGTACTTC. Residues: CASRSPTGLEQYF.

This clonotype was counted between two and nine times. CDR3 sequence reads: CASSGPGQGNYEQYF. The DNA of the CDR3 is TGTGCCAGCAGTGGGCCGGGACAGGGAAACTACGAGCAGTACTTC. The genes are TRBV27 and TRBJ2-7; 9 bases match TRBD1. The J segment lost 3 bases and the V segment lost 5 bases, leaving 8 bases of the junction unmatched. Germline loops: CDR1 MNHEY, CDR2 SMNVEV (reference sequence). There are 15 residues in the CDR3.

At least ten counts were recorded for this clonotype. CDR3 sequence: CASSLIGSYEQYF. CDR3 nucleotide sequence: TGTGCCAGCAGTTTAATCGGGTCCTACGAGCAGTACTTC. The genes are TRBV27 and TRBJ2-7; no definite D call. Germline lookup yields CDR1 MNHEY and CDR2 SMNVEV (reference sequence). V was cut by 2 bases and J by 1 base, with 6 bases left in between. The CDR3 has 13 amino acids.

The genes are TRBV5-1 and TRBJ2-2; no definite D call. Deletions cut 0 bases from V and 6 bases from J, with 9 bases between. The CDR3 contains 14 residues. The germline CDR1 and CDR2 sequences are SGHRS and YFSETQ. The CDR3 region is CASSLDPGSGELFF. CDR3 DNA sequence: TGCGCCAGCAGCTTGGATCCCGGGTCCGGGGAGCTGTTTTTT.

The chain employs TRBV9 and TRBJ2-7, with TRBD1 as a possible D gene (5 bases). The CDR3 loop spans 13 amino acids. Trimming cost V 3 bases and J 2 bases, with 9 bases left between them. CDR1 SGDLS and CDR2 YYNGEE come from the germline V gene. The CDR3 spells CASSEGNAYEQYF. In DNA, the CDR3 is TGTGCCAGCAGCGAGGGGAATGCCTACGAGCAGTACTTC.

This clonotype was seen a few times. The genes are TRBV20-1 and TRBJ2-1, with 13 bases that match TRBD2. CDR1 is DFQATT and CDR2 is SNEGSKA in the germline V gene (reference sequence). The CDR3 sequence is 16 residues long. V shed 5 bases and J 4 bases; nucleotides not matched to a gene: 8. CDR3 sequence: CSALPGLAGAYNEQFF. The CDR3 coding sequence is TGCAGTGCTCTTCCTGGACTAGCGGGAGCTTACAATGAGCAGTTCTTC.

This clonotype has just a few counts. The chain joins TRBV5-1 to TRBJ2-7; no definite D call. The CDR3 length is 15 residues. V was clipped by 2 bases and J by 3 bases, with 15 bases between them. CDR1 SGHRS and CDR2 YFSETQ come from the germline V gene. The DNA for the CDR3 is TGCGCCAGCAGCTTTGGTGACGGGCCCCACTACGAGCAGTACTTC. Protein sequence: CASSFGDGPHYEQYF.

This clonotype has only a few counts. The CDR3 DNA reads TGCGCCAGCAGCCAGACCGGGTCCCGTGCCCAAGAGACCCAGTACTTC. Its translation: CASSQTGSRAQETQYF. The chain employs TRBV4-1 and TRBJ2-5; D gene uncertain. Germline V gene data show CDR1 as MGHRA and CDR2 as YSYEKL. V gave up 3 bases and J gave up 1 base, with 15 bases separating them. The CDR3 has 16 residues.

This clonotype was counted many times. The chain has TRBV6-2 or TRBV6-3 and TRBJ2-3, with 9 positions matching TRBD2. The CDR3 totals 17 residues. Germline values: CDR1 MNHEY, CDR2 SVGEGT. V dropped 6 bases and J dropped 5; count of bases not matched to a gene: 15. DNA of the CDR3: TGTGCCAGCAGCCGATCCTCGCGAGCGGGAGGAAGAGATACGCAGTATTTT. Encoded protein: CASSRSSRAGGRDTQYF.

This clonotype was seen more than once but under ten times. V is TRBV7-2 and J is TRBJ1-1, with a possible D match to TRBD1 (6 bases). From germline, CDR1 is SGHTA and CDR2 FQGNSA. V shed 1 base and J shed 0 bases, with 12 bases lying between them. This CDR3 has 16 residues. The CDR3 DNA reads TGTGCCAGCAGCTTAGGAGGGGGGCCCATGAACACTGAAGCTTTCTTT. Its protein product is CASSLGGGPMNTEAFF. The full variable domain, rest sourced from reference TRBV7-2 and TRBJ1-1, is GAGVSQSPSNKVTEKGKDVELRCDPISGHTALYWYRQSLGQGLEFLIYFQGNSAPDKSGLPSDRFSAERTGGSVSTLTIQRTQQEDSAVYLCASSLGGGPMNTEAFFGQGTRLTVV.